The entry that follows covers one T cell receptor (beta chain) sequence. At one end the junction does not follow the germline gene, possibly because of a read error. Using its own MiXCR run on the 5' RACE reads, TCRdb lists one record per CDR3 protein. The sample shows some 1,700,000 distinct CDR3 sequences, 32% of them seen only once. The germline gives CDR1 ENHRY, CDR2 SYGVKD. The CDR3 sequence is 13 residues long. This specimen comes from a study of identical twins. Sequencing was carried out using cord blood. The source of this sequence is a newborn girl in good health. This rearrangement joins TRBV10-3 to TRBJ2-1; 11 bases are shared with TRBD2. The CDR3 DNA reads TGTGCCATCACCGGGACTAGCGGTAATGAGCAGTTATTC. Translating gives CAITGTSGNEQLF.